The next 14 T cell receptor beta chains were all read from a single sample in a study of OX40 agonist ivuxolimab in advanced cancers. The data were produced by immunoSEQ multiplex PCR, yet TCRdb's version contains in-frame clones alone and is incomplete. The sample carries some 76,000 clones, roughly 92% recorded once. The source was CD4+ or CD8+ T cells sorted from blood, collected in a trial of the OX40 agonist ivuxolimab. The receptor set was obtained from an adult with an advanced solid tumor such as melanoma, head and neck, liver or kidney cancer.

V is TRBV27 and J is TRBJ2-7; D is unresolved. The V gene's germline CDR1 is MNHEY and CDR2 SMNVEV (reference sequence). The V end was cut by 5 bases, the J end by 1 base, with 9 bases between. The CDR3 sequence is 13 residues long. CDR3 nucleotide sequence: TGTGCCAGCAGTCACGGACCTTCCTACGAGCAGTACTTC. Translation: CASSHGPSYEQYF.

This chain uses TRBV5-6 with TRBJ2-4; D may be TRBD1 (7 bases). The V and J ends lost 4 bases and 7 bases respectively, with 12 bases between them. The CDR3 length is 13 residues. Germline CDR1 reads SGHDT; CDR2 reads YYEEEE. The CDR3 protein is CASSKSGGNIQYF. The DNA for the CDR3 is TGTGCCAGCAGCAAATCAGGGGGGAACATTCAGTACTTC. Full variable domain (rest looked up from reference TRBV5-6 and TRBJ2-4): DAGVTQSPTHLIKTRGQQVTLRCSPKSGHDTVSWYQQALGQGPQFIFQYYEEEERQRGNFPDRFSGHQFPNYSSELNVNALLLGDSALYLCASSKSGGNIQYFGAGTRLSVL.

The CDR3 DNA follows: TGTGCCAGCAGCGTCCCGACTAGCGGGGCTTACACAGATACGCAGTATTTT. Translation: CASSVPTSGAYTDTQYF. This chain connects TRBV9 to TRBJ2-3, with 11 bases that match TRBD2. There are 17 residues in the CDR3. The germline V gene encodes CDR1 SGDLS and CDR2 YYNGEE. Trimming at V came to 2 bases and at J to 2 bases, leaving 7 bases not matched to a gene.

V usage is TRBV10-3 and J usage is TRBJ2-5, with no clear D. The germline V gene has CDR1 ENHRY and CDR2 SYGVKD. Trimming shortened V by 2 bases and J by 3 bases, and 7 bases separated the two germline ends. The CDR3 extends over 13 amino acids. The CDR3 sequence: CAISEGREETQYF. The CDR3 DNA reads TGTGCCATCAGTGAGGGCAGAGAAGAGACCCAGTACTTC.

This sequence joins TRBV11-2 and TRBJ2-5; perhaps TRBD2 as D (6 bases). CDR3 length: 12 residues. The germline V gene encodes CDR1 SGHAT and CDR2 FQNNGV. V lost 8 bases and J 4 bases, leaving 11 bases between the germline ends. The CDR3 is CASGGLTETQYF. For the CDR3, the DNA is TGTGCCAGCGGAGGGCTGACAGAGACCCAGTACTTC.

The chain has TRBV5-8 and TRBJ2-1; TRBD2 matches 11 bases. This CDR3 spans 16 amino acids. CDR1 SGHTS and CDR2 YDEGEE come from the germline V gene. V dropped 4 bases and J dropped 8; count of bases not matched to a gene: 11. As DNA, the CDR3 is TGTGCCAGCAGCCCTGGTACGGGGACTAGCGGACATGAGCAGTTCTTC. Protein product: CASSPGTGTSGHEQFF.

The V gene is TRBV7-8, the J gene TRBJ2-7, with 9 nucleotides matching TRBD2. Trimming cost V 1 base and J 8 bases; bases outside gene matches: 12. The CDR3 sequence is 16 residues long. Germline V gives CDR1 SGHVS, CDR2 FQNEAQ. The CDR3 coding sequence is TGTGCCAGCAGCTTAGAAGGCGGGGGGGTCGGAGCGAAGCAGTACTTC. This translates into CASSLEGGGVGAKQYF.

V gene TRBV7-6 combines with J gene TRBJ1-1; D is ambiguous. Trimming removed 1 base at V and 8 bases at J, with 11 bases between. CDR1 SGHVS and CDR2 FNYEAQ come from the germline V gene. CDR3 length: 13 amino acids. The CDR3 loop reads CASSLGPDREAFF. DNA for the CDR3: TGTGCCAGCAGCTTAGGCCCAGACCGAGAAGCTTTCTTT.

The chain joins TRBV6-1 to TRBJ1-6, with a possible D match to TRBD1 (5 bases). V was cut by 3 bases and J by 0 bases, with 9 bases left in between. CDR3 size: 16 residues. Germline loops: CDR1 MNHNS, CDR2 SASEGT. The CDR3 region is CASSEGGSSYNSPLHF. The CDR3 nucleotides read TGTGCCAGCAGTGAGGGGGGAAGCTCCTATAATTCACCCCTCCACTTT.

A single count supports this clone. This chain joins TRBV7-8 and TRBJ2-3, with D unresolved. The CDR3 covers 15 residues. V lost 2 bases, J lost 2 bases, and 11 bases lay in between. Germline V gene lookup returns CDR1 SGHVS and CDR2 FQNEAQ. The CDR3 DNA reads as TGTGCCAGCAGCTTAATCCTCGGGTCCACAGATACGCAGTATTTT. Residues: CASSLILGSTDTQYF.

V usage is TRBV5-1 and J usage is TRBJ2-1; D perhaps matches TRBD1 (6 bases). This CDR3 is 15 amino acids long. Germline CDR1 reads SGHRS; CDR2 reads YFSETQ. Trimming took 1 base from V and 10 from J, leaving 18 bases between them. The CDR3 nucleotides read TGCGCCAGCAGCTTGAGGGACACCGGACTGGGGGAGCAGTTCTTC. This sequence encodes CASSLRDTGLGEQFF.

The rearrangement links TRBV19 to TRBJ2-2, with D possibly being TRBD2 (6 bases). The CDR3 extends over 14 amino acids. CDR1 and CDR2 from the germline V gene are LNHDA and SQIVND (reference sequence). Between the trimmed V and J ends, which lost 0 bases and 5 bases, there was a span of 7 bases. CDR3 amino acids: CASSIDLATGELFF. The CDR3 DNA reads as TGTGCCAGTAGTATAGATCTAGCGACCGGGGAGCTGTTTTTT. Combining the CDR3 with reference TRBV19 and TRBJ2-2 gives the whole variable domain DGGITQSPKYLFRKEGQNVTLSCEQNLNHDAMYWYRQDPGQGLRLIYYSQIVNDFQKGDIAEGYSVSREKKESFPLTVTSAQKNPTAFYLCASSIDLATGELFFGEGSRLTVL.

The chain has TRBV4-1 and TRBJ2-2; tentative D call: TRBD1 (6 bases). V lost 4 bases, J lost 7 bases, and 19 bases lay in between. Per the germline V gene, CDR1 is MGHRA and CDR2 is YSYEKL. The CDR3 contains 16 residues. The CDR3: CASSPSSGQIIGELFF. The CDR3 nucleotides read TGCGCCAGCAGCCCCTCCTCGGGACAAATTATCGGGGAGCTGTTTTTT.

V is TRBV6-6 and J is TRBJ1-5; D not certain. The length of the CDR3 is 13 residues. Germline V gives CDR1 MNHNY, CDR2 SVGAGI (reference sequence). Deletions cut 4 bases from V and 3 bases from J, with 7 bases between. The CDR3: CASSLGYNQPQHF. In nucleotides, the CDR3 is TGTGCCAGCAGTTTAGGGTACAATCAGCCCCAGCATTTT.